Below are 15 T cell receptor beta chains sequenced from a single sample in a study of quantifying T cell responses using KT2 cells. Study-wide context: cDNA was made from DNase-treated RNA using alpha and beta constant primers.

The cDNA 3' end received a ligated oligonucleotide with a UMI. The first PCR ran approximately 4 cycles with an equimolar RC1.1 and RC1.2 beta primer mix. TCRdb called the UMI-ligation and nested PCR reads again in MiXCR, with one record for every CDR3 protein. The sample consists of 40,000 to 60,000 distinct CDR3 sequences, 11% of them appearing once. The sample taken for sequencing was PBMCs spiked with cells of the T cell clone KT2. Receptor source: a human donor.

This clonotype was counted a single time. The rearrangement links TRBV11-2 to TRBJ1-2; no clear D gene. The CDR3 is 15 amino acids. Trimming removed 0 bases from V and 7 bases from J, with 15 bases in between. Germline V gives CDR1 SGHAT, CDR2 FQNNGV. CDR3 region: CASSLDYEADLGYTF. In nucleotides, the CDR3 is TGTGCCAGCAGCTTAGATTATGAAGCAGATCTTGGCTACACCTTC.

The rearrangement links TRBV7-2 to TRBJ2-7, with TRBD2 as a possible D gene (6 bases). The CDR3 is 14 amino acids. Germline V gene lookup returns CDR1 SGHTA and CDR2 FQGNSA. The V gene lost 7 bases and the J gene lost 6 bases, with 19 bases spanning the gap. CDR3 loop: CASKPTREGLEQYF. The DNA of the CDR3 is TGTGCCAGCAAGCCGACTAGGGAAGGTCTCGAGCAGTACTTC.

Only a few counts were recorded for this clonotype. This chain connects TRBV14 to TRBJ2-3; D may match TRBD1 or TRBD2 (5 bases each). CDR3 length: 15 amino acids. Germline CDR1 and CDR2: SGHDN and FVKESK. V was cut by 1 base and J by 8 bases, with 16 bases left in between. As DNA, the CDR3 is TGTGCCAGCAGCCAAGGATACGGTATCGGGACTACGCAGTATTTT. Its translation: CASSQGYGIGTTQYF.

The V and J genes are TRBV19 and TRBJ2-7; 11 bases are shared with TRBD1. The ends lost 6 bases at V and 3 bases at J; junction bases unmatched: 7. The CDR3 covers 15 residues. Germline CDR1 reads LNHDA; CDR2 reads SQIVND (reference sequence). The CDR3 DNA reads TGTGCCAGTAGCCCTCCCGGGACAGGGGGCTACGAGCAGTACTTC. The encoded protein is CASSPPGTGGYEQYF. The full variable domain, in which reference TRBV19 and TRBJ2-7 provide the parts outside the CDR3, is DGGITQSPKYLFRKEGQNVTLSCEQNLNHDAMYWYRQDPGQGLRLIYYSQIVNDFQKGDIAEGYSVSREKKESFPLTVTSAQKNPTAFYLCASSPPGTGGYEQYFGPGTRLTVT.

The chain has TRBV20-1 and TRBJ1-3; D may be TRBD1 (5 bases). V was clipped by 6 bases and J by 0 bases, with 12 bases between them. The CDR3 runs 14 residues. Germline CDR1 DFQATT, CDR2 SNEGSKA (reference sequence). Here the CDR3 DNA reads TGCAGTGCCCCGACAGCTTTCTCTGGAAACACCATATATTTT. It codes for CSAPTAFSGNTIYF.

The chain recombines TRBV24-1 with TRBJ2-2; D remains ambiguous. The CDR3 has 14 amino acids. Germline loops: CDR1 KGHDR, CDR2 SFDVKD. V was cut by 3 bases and J by 2 bases, with 6 bases left in between. CDR3 in amino acids: CATSDLSNTGELFF. Here the CDR3 DNA reads TGTGCCACCAGTGATCTGAGTAACACCGGGGAGCTGTTTTTT.

V is TRBV29-1 and J is TRBJ2-6; D uncertain. The CDR3 totals 13 residues. V gave up 7 bases and J gave up 0 bases, with 7 bases separating them. Germline-derived CDR1 and CDR2 are SQVTM and ANQGSEA. The CDR3 region has the DNA TGCAGCGCTAGGTTCTCTGGGGCCAACGTCCTGACTTTC. Protein sequence: CSARFSGANVLTF.

This clonotype appeared a few times. The rearrangement joins TRBV7-9 to TRBJ1-2; a possible D gene is TRBD1 (5 bases). This CDR3 has 14 amino acids. The germline V gene encodes CDR1 SEHNR and CDR2 FQNEAQ (reference sequence). Trimming pared 2 bases from V and 4 bases from J, leaving 11 bases between. CDR3 loop: CASSLSRVSYGYTF. The CDR3 DNA reads TGTGCCAGCAGCTTAAGCAGGGTGAGCTATGGCTACACCTTC.

The J gene is TRBJ2-1, the V gene TRBV20-1; perhaps TRBD2 as D (5 bases). Germline CDR1 DFQATT, CDR2 SNEGSKA (reference sequence). V gave up 0 bases and J gave up 9 bases, with 18 bases separating them. The CDR3 length is 15 residues. The chain's CDR3 is CSARELAGNYFEQFF. The CDR3 DNA reads TGCAGTGCTAGAGAGTTGGCCGGGAATTATTTTGAGCAGTTCTTC.

This clonotype appeared a few times. The chain carries TRBV7-6 and TRBJ2-7, with 9 positions matching TRBD2. Germline lookup yields CDR1 SGHVS and CDR2 FNYEAQ. This CDR3 has 16 amino acids. Trimming cost V 3 bases and J 0 bases; bases outside gene matches: 6. Here the CDR3 DNA reads TGTGCCAGCAGCTTGGGACTAGCCGGTAGCTCCTACGAGCAGTACTTC. Translation gives CASSLGLAGSSYEQYF.

This clonotype was counted a few times. The J gene is TRBJ1-6, the V gene TRBV20-1, with 7 bases lining up with TRBD1. Germline lookup yields CDR1 DFQATT and CDR2 SNEGSKA (reference sequence). The CDR3 sequence is 16 residues long. J was trimmed by 8 bases and V by 4 bases; bases with no gene match: 14. The CDR3 coding sequence is TGCAGTGCTACCCAGGCGAATCAGGGGGTAGATTCACCCCTCCACTTT. It specifies CSATQANQGVDSPLHF.

The chain recombines TRBV5-1 with TRBJ1-1; D ambiguous. CDR1 SGHRS and CDR2 YFSETQ come from the germline V gene. This CDR3 is built from 13 residues. Trimming pared 5 bases from V and 0 bases from J, leaving 8 bases between. The CDR3 coding sequence is TGCGCCAGCAGTTTGTCGGTGAACACTGAAGCTTTCTTT. Translated: CASSLSVNTEAFF.

This clonotype has ten or more counts. The J gene is TRBJ1-5, the V gene TRBV20-1; no definite D call. V lost 4 bases to trimming and J lost 9 bases, with 16 bases between them. CDR1 DFQATT and CDR2 SNEGSKA come from the germline V gene (reference sequence). This CDR3 region has 13 residues. CDR3 sequence: CSAIGIIKAPQHF. The DNA for the CDR3 is TGCAGTGCTATAGGCATAATTAAGGCGCCCCAGCATTTT.

This clonotype has more than one count but fewer than ten. The V call is TRBV12-5, the J call TRBJ2-3, with TRBD1 as a possible D gene (6 bases). This CDR3 spans 13 amino acids. The V end lost 6 bases, the J end lost 4 bases, and 11 bases lay between the germline ends. CDR1 LGHNT and CDR2 FRNRAP come from the germline V gene. Here the CDR3 DNA reads TGTGCTAGTGGGGGGGCGAAATCAGATACGCAGTATTTT. Translation gives CASGGAKSDTQYF.

The chain couples TRBV2 to TRBJ1-5; the match to TRBD1 covers 7 bases. The CDR3 loop spans 15 amino acids. Germline-derived CDR1 and CDR2 are SNHLY and FYNNEI. The ends lost 6 bases at V and 0 bases at J; junction bases unmatched: 5. The CDR3 sequence: CASRDQGGSNQPQHF. CDR3 nucleotide sequence: TGTGCCAGCAGAGATCAGGGGGGTAGCAATCAGCCCCAGCATTTT.